In this sample, the clone carrying this T cell receptor (beta chain) turned up once. Using immunoSEQ multiplex PCR, the repertoire was profiled, and TCRdb retains in-frame clones only, with some absent. This sample has 150,000 to 200,000 clones, with just under 85% found just once. The source of the sample is a study of cytomegalovirus exposure and HLA in healthy donors. Study as a whole: A subsequent analysis reported that the roughly 120 validation repertoires were produced on the same platform that had also been used for the 666 first-cohort repertoires.

V dropped 0 bases and J dropped 8; count of bases not matched to a gene: 12. The CDR3 is made up of 17 amino acids. Germline V gene lookup returns CDR1 LGHNA and CDR2 YSLEER. Sequenced sample: PBMCs. The TCR was taken from a man between 25 and 39 years old in good health and CMV-seropositive. The genes are TRBV4-3 and TRBJ1-4; TRBD1 matches at 7 bases. The CDR3, as DNA: TGCGCCAGCAGCCAAGAAGGGGCTGGACAGGAGGGGGAAAAACTGTTTTTT. Amino acid sequence: CASSQEGAGQEGEKLFF.